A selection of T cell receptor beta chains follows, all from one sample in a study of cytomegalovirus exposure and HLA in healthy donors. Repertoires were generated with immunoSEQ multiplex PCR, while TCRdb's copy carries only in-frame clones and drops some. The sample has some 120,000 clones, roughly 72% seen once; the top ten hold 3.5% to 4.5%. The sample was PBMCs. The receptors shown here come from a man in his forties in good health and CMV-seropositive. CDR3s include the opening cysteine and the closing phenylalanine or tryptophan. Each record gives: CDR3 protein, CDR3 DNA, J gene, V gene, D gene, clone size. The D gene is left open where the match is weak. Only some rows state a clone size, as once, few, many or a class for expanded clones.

CDR3aa: CASRLTGGYSPLHF; CDR3nt: TGTGCCAGCAGGTTGACAGGGGGATATTCACCCCTCCACTTT; j_gene: TRBJ1-6; v_gene: TRBV5-8; d_gene: TRBD1; abundance: once
CDR3aa: CASSLGTGGNTEAFF; CDR3nt: TGTGCCAGCAGCTTAGGGACAGGGGGGAACACTGAAGCTTTCTTT; j_gene: TRBJ1-1; v_gene: TRBV7-6; d_gene: TRBD1; abundance: once
CDR3aa: CASGREADTQYF; CDR3nt: TGTGCCAGCGGCCGGGAGGCAGATACGCAGTATTTT; j_gene: TRBJ2-3; v_gene: TRBV27; d_gene: TRBD2; abundance: NA
CDR3aa: CASSRLGRENTGELFF; CDR3nt: TGCGCCAGCAGCCGGTTGGGCAGAGAGAACACCGGGGAGCTGTTTTTT; j_gene: TRBJ2-2; v_gene: TRBV4-1; d_gene: NA; abundance: NA
CDR3aa: CASSSLLRTSGRAYWDTQYF; CDR3nt: TGTGCCAGCAGTTCCCTACTCCGGACTAGCGGGAGGGCGTATTGGGATACGCAGTATTTT; j_gene: TRBJ2-3; v_gene: TRBV28; d_gene: TRBD2; abundance: NA
CDR3aa: CASSSRQDNYGYTF; CDR3nt: TGTGCCAGCTCATCGCGACAGGACAACTATGGCTACACCTTC; j_gene: TRBJ1-2; v_gene: TRBV18; d_gene: NA; abundance: NA
CDR3aa: CATSRRDRGANEQFF; CDR3nt: TGTGCCACCAGCAGGCGGGACAGGGGAGCAAATGAGCAGTTCTTC; j_gene: TRBJ2-1; v_gene: TRBV15; d_gene: TRBD1; abundance: NA
CDR3aa: CASSLALRGAYNEQFF; CDR3nt: TGTGCCAGCAGTCTCGCCCTTCGGGGGGCCTACAATGAGCAGTTCTTC; j_gene: TRBJ2-1; v_gene: TRBV27; d_gene: TRBD2; abundance: NA
CDR3aa: CASSQDPIPLNEQFF; CDR3nt: TGCGCCAGCAGCCAAGATCCTATACCGCTCAATGAGCAGTTCTTC; j_gene: TRBJ2-1; v_gene: TRBV4-1; d_gene: NA; abundance: NA
CDR3aa: CASSPDAGWNYGYTF; CDR3nt: TGTGCCAGCAGCCCCGATGCAGGGTGGAACTATGGCTACACCTTC; j_gene: TRBJ1-2; v_gene: TRBV5-5; d_gene: NA; abundance: few
CDR3aa: CASSRTGGLMNTEAFF; CDR3nt: TGCGCCAGCAGCCGTACCGGGGGGCTGATGAACACTGAAGCTTTCTTT; j_gene: TRBJ1-1; v_gene: TRBV5-1; d_gene: NA; abundance: NA
CDR3aa: CASSQERGGTEAFF; CDR3nt: TGCGCCAGCAGCCAAGAGCGAGGTGGGACTGAAGCTTTCTTT; j_gene: TRBJ1-1; v_gene: TRBV4-3; d_gene: NA; abundance: NA
CDR3aa: CASSPGPNRGVSYEQYF; CDR3nt: TGCGCCAGCAGTCCTGGGCCCAACAGGGGAGTCAGTTACGAGCAGTACTTC; j_gene: TRBJ2-7; v_gene: TRBV5-1; d_gene: TRBD1; abundance: NA
CDR3aa: CASSYMQQTRYGYTF; CDR3nt: TGTGCCAGCAGTTACATGCAACAGACTAGATATGGCTACACCTTC; j_gene: TRBJ1-2; v_gene: TRBV6-5; d_gene: NA; abundance: few
CDR3aa: CASSARTSDFSYNEQFF; CDR3nt: TGTGCCAGCAGCGCCCGGACTAGCGACTTTTCCTACAATGAGCAGTTCTTC; j_gene: TRBJ2-1; v_gene: TRBV9; d_gene: TRBD2; abundance: NA
CDR3aa: CASSQEGSRGSEQFF; CDR3nt: TGCGCCAGCAGCCAAGAAGGCTCCAGGGGAAGTGAGCAGTTCTTC; j_gene: TRBJ2-1; v_gene: TRBV4-1; d_gene: NA; abundance: NA
CDR3aa: CASTDSTTLYNEQFF; CDR3nt: TGTGCCAGCACCGACTCTACAACCCTCTACAATGAGCAGTTCTTC; j_gene: TRBJ2-1; v_gene: TRBV6-5; d_gene: NA; abundance: few
CDR3aa: CASRGQEVGEAFF; CDR3nt: TGTGCCAGCAGGGGACAGGAGGTCGGTGAAGCTTTCTTT; j_gene: TRBJ1-1; v_gene: TRBV6-1; d_gene: TRBD1; abundance: NA
CDR3aa: CASSTQGVYTEAFF; CDR3nt: TGTGCCAGTAGTACCCAGGGTGTTTACACTGAAGCTTTCTTT; j_gene: TRBJ1-1; v_gene: TRBV19; d_gene: NA; abundance: NA
CDR3aa: CSVEDPLAGQGVGELFF; CDR3nt: TGCAGCGTTGAAGATCCCTTAGCGGGACAGGGGGTTGGGGAGCTGTTTTTT; j_gene: TRBJ2-2; v_gene: TRBV29-1; d_gene: TRBD1; abundance: NA
CDR3aa: CASSRAGVGYEQYF; CDR3nt: TGTGCCAGCAGCCGTGCGGGGGTCGGCTACGAGCAGTACTTC; j_gene: TRBJ2-7; v_gene: TRBV28; d_gene: TRBD2; abundance: NA
CDR3aa: CASNYDRGRIDEQYF; CDR3nt: TGTGCCAGCAACTATGACAGGGGGAGGATTGACGAGCAGTACTTC; j_gene: TRBJ2-7; v_gene: TRBV6-1; d_gene: TRBD1; abundance: NA
CDR3aa: CASSSGTGNTGELFF; CDR3nt: TGTGCTAGCAGCTCGGGGACAGGGAACACCGGGGAGCTGTTTTTT; j_gene: TRBJ2-2; v_gene: TRBV7-7; d_gene: TRBD1; abundance: once
CDR3aa: CASSDWTGGNQETQYF; CDR3nt: TGTGCCAGCAGTGATTGGACAGGGGGGAACCAAGAGACCCAGTACTTC; j_gene: TRBJ2-5; v_gene: TRBV28; d_gene: TRBD1; abundance: NA
CDR3aa: CATSLWKGPADTQYF; CDR3nt: TGTGCCACCAGCCTTTGGAAGGGGCCCGCAGATACGCAGTATTTT; j_gene: TRBJ2-3; v_gene: TRBV15; d_gene: NA; abundance: few
CDR3aa: CASSIAGVNQPQHF; CDR3nt: TGTGCCAGTAGTATAGCAGGCGTCAATCAGCCCCAGCATTTT; j_gene: TRBJ1-5; v_gene: TRBV19; d_gene: NA; abundance: NA
CDR3aa: CAISDGQGPDTQYF; CDR3nt: TGTGCCATCAGTGACGGACAGGGCCCAGATACGCAGTATTTT; j_gene: TRBJ2-3; v_gene: TRBV10-3; d_gene: TRBD1; abundance: NA
CDR3aa: CASSFRNMNTEAFF; CDR3nt: TGTGCCAGCAGCTTCAGGAACATGAACACTGAAGCTTTCTTT; j_gene: TRBJ1-1; v_gene: TRBV27; d_gene: NA; abundance: NA
CDR3aa: CASSAIAGAPSYEQYF; CDR3nt: TGTGCCAGCAGTGCCATAGCGGGAGCTCCCTCCTACGAGCAGTACTTC; j_gene: TRBJ2-7; v_gene: TRBV6-1; d_gene: TRBD2; abundance: NA
CDR3aa: CASSLLADTDTQYF; CDR3nt: TGCGCCAGCAGCTTGCTGGCAGACACAGATACGCAGTATTTT; j_gene: TRBJ2-3; v_gene: TRBV5-1; d_gene: NA; abundance: NA
CDR3aa: CASSVDPEAESYF; CDR3nt: TGTGCCAGCAGCGTAGATCCTGAGGCAGAATCGTACTTC; j_gene: TRBJ2-5; v_gene: TRBV9; d_gene: NA; abundance: NA
CDR3aa: CAISERLGGNGYNEQFF; CDR3nt: TGTGCCATCAGTGAAAGGCTCGGAGGGAACGGGTACAATGAGCAGTTCTTC; j_gene: TRBJ2-1; v_gene: TRBV10-3; d_gene: NA; abundance: NA
CDR3aa: CASSEVGTGGSGELFF; CDR3nt: TGTGCCAGCAGCGAGGTGGGGACAGGGGGTTCCGGGGAGCTGTTTTTT; j_gene: TRBJ2-2; v_gene: TRBV9; d_gene: TRBD1; abundance: NA
CDR3aa: CASSALLATYNEQFF; CDR3nt: TGTGCCAGCAGCGCCCTACTAGCGACTTACAATGAGCAGTTCTTC; j_gene: TRBJ2-1; v_gene: TRBV9; d_gene: TRBD2; abundance: NA
CDR3aa: CASSPTSDSDVNSPLHF; CDR3nt: TGTGCCAGCAGCCCCACCTCGGACAGCGACGTTAATTCACCCCTCCACTTT; j_gene: TRBJ1-6; v_gene: TRBV5-7; d_gene: NA; abundance: once
CDR3aa: CASSPLGGGNEKLFF; CDR3nt: TGTGCCAGCAGCCCACTGGGGGGTGGTAATGAAAAACTGTTTTTT; j_gene: TRBJ1-4; v_gene: TRBV27; d_gene: NA; abundance: NA
CDR3aa: CASSVTGTIKNSYEQYF; CDR3nt: TGTGCCAGCAGTGTAACCGGGACAATAAAAAACTCCTACGAGCAGTACTTC; j_gene: TRBJ2-7; v_gene: TRBV2; d_gene: NA; abundance: NA
CDR3aa: CASSLGRVSYEQYF; CDR3nt: TGTGCCAGCAGCTTAGGTCGGGTCTCCTACGAGCAGTACTTC; j_gene: TRBJ2-7; v_gene: TRBV11-1; d_gene: NA; abundance: NA
CDR3aa: CASSVHSGPTYEQYF; CDR3nt: TGTGCCAGCAGCGTACATAGCGGGCCGACGTACGAGCAGTACTTC; j_gene: TRBJ2-7; v_gene: TRBV5-6; d_gene: TRBD2; abundance: NA
CDR3aa: CASSSGLAGRFGETQYF; CDR3nt: TGTGCCAGCAGCTCCGGACTAGCGGGGAGGTTTGGAGAGACCCAGTACTTC; j_gene: TRBJ2-5; v_gene: TRBV5-6; d_gene: TRBD2; abundance: NA
CDR3aa: CASSEAGGSKTEAFF; CDR3nt: TGTGCCAGCAGTGAAGCTGGGGGGAGTAAGACTGAAGCTTTCTTT; j_gene: TRBJ1-1; v_gene: TRBV2; d_gene: NA; abundance: few
CDR3aa: CASSMLGANTGELFF; CDR3nt: TGTGCCAGTAGTATGTTAGGGGCGAACACCGGGGAGCTGTTTTTT; j_gene: TRBJ2-2; v_gene: TRBV19; d_gene: NA; abundance: few
CDR3aa: CASSGLGGNGELFF; CDR3nt: TGCGCCAGCAGTGGGTTAGGGGGTAACGGGGAGCTGTTTTTT; j_gene: TRBJ2-2; v_gene: TRBV10-2; d_gene: NA; abundance: NA
CDR3aa: CASSIQGANEKLFF; CDR3nt: TGCGCCAGCAGCATACAGGGGGCGAATGAAAAACTGTTTTTT; j_gene: TRBJ1-4; v_gene: TRBV5-1; d_gene: TRBD1; abundance: NA
CDR3aa: CASSHGDGRALSGNTIYF; CDR3nt: TGTGCCAGCAGCCATGGGGACGGGAGGGCCCTCTCTGGAAACACCATATATTTT; j_gene: TRBJ1-3; v_gene: TRBV4-2; d_gene: NA; abundance: NA
CDR3aa: CAIRLAGGYYGYTF; CDR3nt: TGTGCCATCCGGTTGGCAGGGGGATACTATGGCTACACCTTC; j_gene: TRBJ1-2; v_gene: TRBV6-1; d_gene: TRBD1; abundance: once
CDR3aa: CASSYRRSNQPQHF; CDR3nt: TGTGCCAGCAGTTACAGGAGGAGCAATCAGCCCCAGCATTTT; j_gene: TRBJ1-5; v_gene: TRBV6-5; d_gene: NA; abundance: NA
CDR3aa: CASSGTGLYEQYF; CDR3nt: TGTGCCAGCAGTGGGACAGGACTCTACGAGCAGTACTTC; j_gene: TRBJ2-7; v_gene: TRBV21-1; d_gene: NA; abundance: once
CDR3aa: CASSYSGTGGAGELFF; CDR3nt: TGTGCCAGCAGCTACAGCGGGACTGGGGGGGCCGGGGAGCTGTTTTTT; j_gene: TRBJ2-2; v_gene: TRBV7-2; d_gene: TRBD2; abundance: few
CDR3aa: CSARDDPSQYF; CDR3nt: TGCAGTGCTAGAGATGATCCCAGTCAGTACTTC; j_gene: TRBJ2-4; v_gene: TRBV20-1; d_gene: NA; abundance: NA
CDR3aa: CASSPLTGANYGYTF; CDR3nt: TGTGCCAGCAGCCCCTTGACGGGAGCTAACTATGGCTACACCTTC; j_gene: TRBJ1-2; v_gene: TRBV14; d_gene: NA; abundance: few
CDR3aa: CASSLVGGKETQYF; CDR3nt: TGTGCCAGCAGCTTAGTCGGCGGGAAAGAGACCCAGTACTTC; j_gene: TRBJ2-5; v_gene: TRBV7-2; d_gene: NA; abundance: NA
CDR3aa: CASSLVISGTGANYGYTF; CDR3nt: TGTGCCAGCAGCTTAGTGATCTCCGGGACAGGGGCTAACTATGGCTACACCTTC; j_gene: TRBJ1-2; v_gene: TRBV7-2; d_gene: TRBD1; abundance: NA
CDR3aa: CASGPGRMGANYGYTF; CDR3nt: TGTGCTAGTGGTCCAGGCCGTATGGGAGCTAACTATGGCTACACCTTC; j_gene: TRBJ1-2; v_gene: TRBV12-5; d_gene: NA; abundance: once
CDR3aa: CASSFAQGEGYTF; CDR3nt: TGCGCCAGCAGCTTCGCACAGGGGGAAGGCTACACCTTC; j_gene: TRBJ1-2; v_gene: TRBV5-1; d_gene: TRBD1; abundance: NA